This T cell receptor beta chain derives from a study of blood T cell repertoires in COVID-19. Study details: Sources were T cells, B-cell-depleted T cells, or PBMCs; the material itself was cDNA or gDNA.

In the study's own analysis: Amplification from reference gene primers served as the basis for estimated nucleated cell counts. Some clones are missing from TCRdb's copy, which holds only in-frame ones; the method was immunoSEQ multiplex PCR. V and J calls and clone size are copied from that table; D and trimming were computed from the DNA. The table includes under 150,000 clones, less than 90% detected once. V shed 4 bases, J shed 1 base, and the junction held 5 bases outside the gene matches. CDR1 and CDR2 from the germline V gene are MGHRA and YSYEKL. This CDR3 region has 15 residues. Membership in each cohort depended on participant-reported clinical history. Among Cohort 3 donors, those recovered had two negative PCRs, clearance, or symptom resolution.

V is TRBV4-1 and J is TRBJ2-7; 9 bases match TRBD2. Sequencing used PBMCs or T cells enriched from blood (not recorded which). This receptor was obtained from a man aged 30-40 years who had recovered from COVID-19. CDR3 nucleotides: TGCGCCAGCAGCCGACAGGCGGGGGGGTCCTACGAGCAGTACGTC. It translates to CASSRQAGGSYEQYV.